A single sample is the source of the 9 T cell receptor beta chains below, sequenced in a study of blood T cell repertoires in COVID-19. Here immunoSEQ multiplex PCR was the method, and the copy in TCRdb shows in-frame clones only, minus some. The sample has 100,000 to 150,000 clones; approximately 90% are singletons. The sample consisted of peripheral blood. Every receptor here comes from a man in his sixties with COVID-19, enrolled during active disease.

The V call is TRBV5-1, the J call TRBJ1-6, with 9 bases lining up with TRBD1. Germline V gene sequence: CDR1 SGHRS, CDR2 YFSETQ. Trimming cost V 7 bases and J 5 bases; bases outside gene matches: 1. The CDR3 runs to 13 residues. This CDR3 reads CASRDRDNSPLHF. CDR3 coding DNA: TGCGCCAGCCGGGACAGGGATAATTCACCCCTCCACTTT.

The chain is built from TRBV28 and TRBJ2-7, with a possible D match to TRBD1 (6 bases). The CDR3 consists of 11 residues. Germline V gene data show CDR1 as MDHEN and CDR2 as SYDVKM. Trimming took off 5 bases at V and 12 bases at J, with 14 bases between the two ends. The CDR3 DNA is TGTGCCAGCAGTGCCCTGACAGGCTGGTACTTC. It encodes CASSALTGWYF.

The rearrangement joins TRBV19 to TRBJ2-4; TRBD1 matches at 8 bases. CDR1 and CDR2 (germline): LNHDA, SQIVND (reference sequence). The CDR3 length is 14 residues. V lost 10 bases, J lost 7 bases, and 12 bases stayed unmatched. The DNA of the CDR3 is TGTGCCACTAACACCCGGGACAGGCGGAACATTCAGTACTTC. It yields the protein CATNTRDRRNIQYF.

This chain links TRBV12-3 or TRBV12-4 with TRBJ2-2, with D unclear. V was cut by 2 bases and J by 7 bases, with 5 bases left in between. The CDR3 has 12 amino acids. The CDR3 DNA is TGTGCCAGCAGTTTAAACGGCGGGGAGCTGTTTTTT. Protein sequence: CASSLNGGELFF.

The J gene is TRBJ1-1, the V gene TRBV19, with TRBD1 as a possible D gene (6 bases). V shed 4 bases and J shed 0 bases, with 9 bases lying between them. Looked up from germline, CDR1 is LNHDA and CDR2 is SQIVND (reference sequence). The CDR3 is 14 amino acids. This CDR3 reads CASSKDSMNTEAFF. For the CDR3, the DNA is TGTGCCAGTAGTAAGGACAGCATGAACACTGAAGCTTTCTTT.

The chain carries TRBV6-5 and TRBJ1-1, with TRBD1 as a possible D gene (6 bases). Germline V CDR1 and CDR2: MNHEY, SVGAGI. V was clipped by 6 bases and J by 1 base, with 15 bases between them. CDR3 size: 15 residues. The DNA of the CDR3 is TGTGCCAGCAGGCGGGGGGGGGCCACGAACACTGAAGCTTTCTTT. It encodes CASRRGGATNTEAFF.

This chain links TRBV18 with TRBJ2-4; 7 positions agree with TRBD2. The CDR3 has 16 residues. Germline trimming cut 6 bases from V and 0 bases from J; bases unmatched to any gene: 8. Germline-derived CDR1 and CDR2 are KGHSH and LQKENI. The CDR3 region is CASSDPGLRAKNIQYF. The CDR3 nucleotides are TGTGCCAGCTCGGACCCGGGACTACGAGCCAAAAACATTCAGTACTTC.

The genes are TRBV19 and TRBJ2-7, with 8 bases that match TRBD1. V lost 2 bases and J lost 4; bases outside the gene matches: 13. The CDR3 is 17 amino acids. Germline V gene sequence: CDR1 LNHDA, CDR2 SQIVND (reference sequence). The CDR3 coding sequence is TGTGCCAGTAGTATATTTGTAAGAGGGACAGGTTTGTACGAGCAGTACTTC. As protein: CASSIFVRGTGLYEQYF.

CDR3 DNA: TGCGCCAGCAGCCAAGATCTGGCGGCCCCCTACGAGCAGTACTTC. Encoded protein: CASSQDLAAPYEQYF. V gene TRBV4-3 combines with J gene TRBJ2-7; D uncertain. Germline V gene sequence: CDR1 LGHNA, CDR2 YSLEER. V shed 0 bases and J shed 2 bases, with 11 bases lying between them. This CDR3 region has 15 residues.